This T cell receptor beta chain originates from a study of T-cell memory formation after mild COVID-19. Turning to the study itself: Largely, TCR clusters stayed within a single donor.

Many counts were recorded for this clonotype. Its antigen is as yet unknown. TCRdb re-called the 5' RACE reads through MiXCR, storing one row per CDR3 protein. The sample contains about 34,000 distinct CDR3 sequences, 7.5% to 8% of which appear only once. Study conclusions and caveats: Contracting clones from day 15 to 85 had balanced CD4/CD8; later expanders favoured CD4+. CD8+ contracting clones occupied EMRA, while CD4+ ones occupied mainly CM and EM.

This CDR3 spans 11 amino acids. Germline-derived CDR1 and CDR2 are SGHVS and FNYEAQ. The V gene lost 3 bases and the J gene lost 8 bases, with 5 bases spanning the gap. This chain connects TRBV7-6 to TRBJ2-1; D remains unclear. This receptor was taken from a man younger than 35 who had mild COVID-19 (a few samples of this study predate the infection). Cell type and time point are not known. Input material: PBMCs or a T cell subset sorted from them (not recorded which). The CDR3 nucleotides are TGTGCCAGCAGCTTTGGCTATGAGCAGTTCTTC. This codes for CASSFGYEQFF.